This entry features one T cell receptor (beta chain) sequence. This sample is part of a study of blood T cell repertoires in COVID-19. Trimming at V came to 1 base and at J to 4 bases, leaving 5 bases not matched to a gene. This CDR3 has 15 residues. CDR1 is MNHEY, CDR2 SVGAGI, per germline. Using immunoSEQ multiplex PCR, the repertoire was profiled, and TCRdb retains in-frame clones only, with some absent. Of approximately 200,000 clones in the sample, around 82% were seen once. Sequenced material: PBMCs or T cells enriched from blood (not recorded which). The chain links TRBV6-5 to TRBJ2-7; TRBD1 matches 9 bases. This clonotype was sampled from a man aged 40-55 years who had recovered from COVID-19. The CDR3 region is CASSYFTGGKYEQYF. Here the CDR3 DNA reads TGTGCCAGCAGTTACTTCACAGGGGGCAAGTACGAGCAGTACTTC.